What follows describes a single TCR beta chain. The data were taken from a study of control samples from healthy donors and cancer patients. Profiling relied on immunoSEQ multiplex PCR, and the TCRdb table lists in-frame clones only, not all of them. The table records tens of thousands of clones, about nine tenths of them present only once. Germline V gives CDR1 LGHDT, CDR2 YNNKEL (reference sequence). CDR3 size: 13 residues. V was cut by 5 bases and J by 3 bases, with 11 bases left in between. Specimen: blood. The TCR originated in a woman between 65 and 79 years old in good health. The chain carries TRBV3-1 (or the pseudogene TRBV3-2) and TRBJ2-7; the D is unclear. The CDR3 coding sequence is TGTGCCAGCAGCACCTCCCCAGGCTACGAGCAGTACTTC. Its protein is CASSTSPGYEQYF.